This T cell receptor (beta chain) was sequenced in a study of blood T cell repertoires in COVID-19. Study-wide background: Whether acute or convalescent, the COVID-19 samples came from the United States, Italy and Spain. Sources were T cells, B-cell-depleted T cells, or PBMCs; the material itself was cDNA or gDNA.

The germline CDR1 and CDR2 sequences are LNHDA and SQIVND (reference sequence). The CDR3 totals 13 residues. V was clipped by 5 bases and J by 8 bases, with 15 bases between them. In the study's own analysis: For nucleated cells, counts were estimated from reference gene primer amplification. Clones were read by immunoSEQ multiplex PCR, and TCRdb kept only the in-frame ones, dropping some. That table furnishes V, J and clone size, whereas the DNA furnished D and trimming. This sample has 200,000 to 300,000 clones; 80% to 90% occur once, and the top ten carry around 1.7%. The sample consisted of PBMCs or T cells enriched from blood (not recorded which). The TCR comes from a middle-aged man who had recovered from COVID-19. The chain uses TRBV19 and TRBJ1-2; D is uncertain. CDR3 nucleotides: TGTGCCAGTAGTCCCCGGACTCGAATAGGCTACACCTTC. Protein product: CASSPRTRIGYTF.